This T cell receptor beta chain was identified in a study of blood T cell repertoires in COVID-19. Using immunoSEQ multiplex PCR, the repertoire was profiled, and TCRdb retains in-frame clones only, with some absent. The sample contains about 250,000 clones, around 83% of which appear only once. The V end lost 2 bases, the J end lost 0 bases, and 10 bases lay between the germline ends. This CDR3 is 14 amino acids long. Germline CDR1 GTSNPN, CDR2 SVGIG (reference sequence). This clone appeared once. The receptor comes from an older man with acute or convalescent COVID-19. The chain employs TRBV30 and TRBJ1-1, with D unresolved. Material for sequencing was peripheral blood. DNA of the CDR3: TGTGCCTGGAGTTCGGAGGTCATGAACACTGAAGCTTTCTTT. This translates into CAWSSEVMNTEAFF.